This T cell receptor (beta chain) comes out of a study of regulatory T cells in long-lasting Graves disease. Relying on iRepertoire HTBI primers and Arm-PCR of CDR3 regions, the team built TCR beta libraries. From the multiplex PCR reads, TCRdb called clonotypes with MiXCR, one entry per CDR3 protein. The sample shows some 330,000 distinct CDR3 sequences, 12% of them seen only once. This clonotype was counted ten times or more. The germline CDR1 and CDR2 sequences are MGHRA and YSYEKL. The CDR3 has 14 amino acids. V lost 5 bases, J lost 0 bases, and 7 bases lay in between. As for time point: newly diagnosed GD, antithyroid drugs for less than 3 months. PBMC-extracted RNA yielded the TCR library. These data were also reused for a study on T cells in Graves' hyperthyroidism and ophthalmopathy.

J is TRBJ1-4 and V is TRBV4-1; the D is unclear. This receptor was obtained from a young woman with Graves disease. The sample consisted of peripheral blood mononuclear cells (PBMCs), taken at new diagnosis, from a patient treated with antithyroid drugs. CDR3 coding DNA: TGCGCCAGCAGCTCACAAGCAACTAATGAAAAACTGTTTTTT. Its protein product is CASSSQATNEKLFF.